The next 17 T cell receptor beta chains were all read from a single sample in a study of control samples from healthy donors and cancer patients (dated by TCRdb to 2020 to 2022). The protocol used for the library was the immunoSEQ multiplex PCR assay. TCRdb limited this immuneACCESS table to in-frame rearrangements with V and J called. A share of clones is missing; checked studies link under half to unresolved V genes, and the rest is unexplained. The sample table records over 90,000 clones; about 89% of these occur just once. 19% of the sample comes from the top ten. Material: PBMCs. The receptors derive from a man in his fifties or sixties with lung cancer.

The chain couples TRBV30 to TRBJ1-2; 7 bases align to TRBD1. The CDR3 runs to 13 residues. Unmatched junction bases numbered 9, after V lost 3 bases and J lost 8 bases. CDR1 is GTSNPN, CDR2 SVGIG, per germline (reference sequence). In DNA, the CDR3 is TGTGCCTGGAGGTTTAGGGGGCGAGGAGGCTACACCTTC. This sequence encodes CAWRFRGRGGYTF.

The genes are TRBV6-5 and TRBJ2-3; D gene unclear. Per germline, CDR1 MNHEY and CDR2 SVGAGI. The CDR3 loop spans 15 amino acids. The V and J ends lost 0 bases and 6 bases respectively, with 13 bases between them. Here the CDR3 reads CASSYSSQFPDTQYF. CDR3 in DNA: TGTGCCAGCAGTTACTCGTCCCAATTCCCCGATACGCAGTATTTT.

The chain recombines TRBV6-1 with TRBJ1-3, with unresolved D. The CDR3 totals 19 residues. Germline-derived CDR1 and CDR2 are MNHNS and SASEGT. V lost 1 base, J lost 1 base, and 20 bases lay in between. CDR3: CASSEVMSTGKRSGNTIYF. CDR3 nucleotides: TGTGCCAGCAGTGAAGTGATGAGTACGGGGAAGAGATCTGGAAACACCATATATTTT.

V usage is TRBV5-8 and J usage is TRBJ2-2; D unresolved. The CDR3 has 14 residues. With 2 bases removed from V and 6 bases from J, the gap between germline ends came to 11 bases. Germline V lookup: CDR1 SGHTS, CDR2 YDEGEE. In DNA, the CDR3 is TGTGCCAGCAGCTTCCCCGGTCGGGCCGGGGAGCTGTTTTTT. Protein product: CASSFPGRAGELFF.

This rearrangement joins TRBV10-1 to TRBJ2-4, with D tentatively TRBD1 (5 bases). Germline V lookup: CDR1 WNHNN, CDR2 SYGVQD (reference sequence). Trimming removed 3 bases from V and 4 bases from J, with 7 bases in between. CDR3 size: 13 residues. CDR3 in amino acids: CASSEAGKNIQYF. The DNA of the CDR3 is TGCGCCAGCAGTGAAGCAGGGAAAAACATTCAGTACTTC.

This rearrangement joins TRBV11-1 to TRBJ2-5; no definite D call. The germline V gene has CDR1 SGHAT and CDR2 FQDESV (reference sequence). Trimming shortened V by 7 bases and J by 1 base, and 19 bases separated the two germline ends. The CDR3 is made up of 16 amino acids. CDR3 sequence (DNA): TGTGCCAGCACCTTGGGAAGGTCAGGAAGCCAAGAGACCCAGTACTTC. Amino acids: CASTLGRSGSQETQYF.

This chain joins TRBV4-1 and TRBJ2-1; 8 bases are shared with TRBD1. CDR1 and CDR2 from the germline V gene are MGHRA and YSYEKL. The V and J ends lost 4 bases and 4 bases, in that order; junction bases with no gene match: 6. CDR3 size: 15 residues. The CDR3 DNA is TGCGCCAGCAGCCCCGGACAGGGCCGATACAATGAGCAGTTCTTC. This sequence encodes CASSPGQGRYNEQFF.

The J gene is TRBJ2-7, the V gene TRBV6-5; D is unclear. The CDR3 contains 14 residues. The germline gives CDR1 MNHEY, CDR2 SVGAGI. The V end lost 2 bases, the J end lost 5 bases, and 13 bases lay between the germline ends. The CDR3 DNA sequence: TGTGCCAGCAGTTACGATCTCCTAGACCACGAGCAGTACTTC. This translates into CASSYDLLDHEQYF.

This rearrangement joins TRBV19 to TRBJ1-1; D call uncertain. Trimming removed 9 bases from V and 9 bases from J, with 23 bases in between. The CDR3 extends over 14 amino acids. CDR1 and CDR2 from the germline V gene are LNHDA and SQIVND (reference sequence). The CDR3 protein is CASHYLGSERKAFF. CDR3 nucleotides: TGTGCCAGCCATTACCTAGGATCAGAACGTAAAGCTTTCTTT.

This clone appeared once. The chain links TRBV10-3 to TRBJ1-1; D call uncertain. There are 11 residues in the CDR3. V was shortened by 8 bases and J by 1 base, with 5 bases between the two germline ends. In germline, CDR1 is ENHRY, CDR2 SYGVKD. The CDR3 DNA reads TGTGCCATCCAGGAGAACACTGAAGCTTTCTTT. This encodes CAIQENTEAFF.

The DNA of the CDR3 is TGTGCCAGCAGCCGAGTAGGGAACACTGAAGCTTTCTTT. This codes for CASSRVGNTEAFF. The chain uses TRBV7-2 and TRBJ1-1; D unresolved. V was clipped by 5 bases and J by 1 base, with 8 bases between them. This CDR3 comprises 13 residues. Germline V gene data show CDR1 as SGHTA and CDR2 as FQGNSA.

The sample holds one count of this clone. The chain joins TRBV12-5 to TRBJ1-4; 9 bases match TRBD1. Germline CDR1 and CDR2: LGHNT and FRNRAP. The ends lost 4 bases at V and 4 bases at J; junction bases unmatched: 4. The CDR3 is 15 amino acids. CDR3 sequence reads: CASGSGQGSNEKLFF. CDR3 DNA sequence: TGTGCTAGTGGTTCCGGACAGGGGAGTAATGAAAAACTGTTTTTT.

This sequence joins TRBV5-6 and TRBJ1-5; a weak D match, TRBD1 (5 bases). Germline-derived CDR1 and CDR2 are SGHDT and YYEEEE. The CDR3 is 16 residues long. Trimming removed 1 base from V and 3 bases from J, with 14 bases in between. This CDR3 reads CASSLTQAGTNQPQHF. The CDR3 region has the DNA TGTGCCAGCAGCTTGACACAGGCGGGGACCAATCAGCCCCAGCATTTT. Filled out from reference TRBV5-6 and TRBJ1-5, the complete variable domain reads DAGVTQSPTHLIKTRGQQVTLRCSPKSGHDTVSWYQQALGQGPQFIFQYYEEEERQRGNFPDRFSGHQFPNYSSELNVNALLLGDSALYLCASSLTQAGTNQPQHFGDGTRLSIL.

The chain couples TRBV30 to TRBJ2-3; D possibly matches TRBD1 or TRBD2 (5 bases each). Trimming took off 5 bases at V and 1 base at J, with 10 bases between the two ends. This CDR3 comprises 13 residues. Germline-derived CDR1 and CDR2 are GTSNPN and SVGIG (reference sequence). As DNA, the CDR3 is TGTGCCTGGGCTGGGGGAGGCACAGATACGCAGTATTTT. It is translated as CAWAGGGTDTQYF.

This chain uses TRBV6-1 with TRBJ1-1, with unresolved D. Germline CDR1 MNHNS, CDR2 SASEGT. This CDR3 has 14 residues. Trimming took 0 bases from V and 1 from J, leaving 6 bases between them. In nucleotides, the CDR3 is TGTGCCAGCAGTGAAGCGAGGTCGAACACTGAAGCTTTCTTT. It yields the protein CASSEARSNTEAFF.

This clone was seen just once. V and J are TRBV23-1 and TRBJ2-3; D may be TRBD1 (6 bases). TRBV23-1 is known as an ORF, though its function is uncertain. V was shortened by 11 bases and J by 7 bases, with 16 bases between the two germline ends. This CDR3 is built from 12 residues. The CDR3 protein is CASTGLENTQYF. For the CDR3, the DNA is TGCGCCTCTACAGGGTTGGAAAATACGCAGTATTTT.

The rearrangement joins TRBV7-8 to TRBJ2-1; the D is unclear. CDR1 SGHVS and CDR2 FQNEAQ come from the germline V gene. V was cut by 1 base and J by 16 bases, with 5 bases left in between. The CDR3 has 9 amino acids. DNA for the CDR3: TGTGCCAGCAGCTTAGGGGATTTCTTC. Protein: CASSLGDFF.